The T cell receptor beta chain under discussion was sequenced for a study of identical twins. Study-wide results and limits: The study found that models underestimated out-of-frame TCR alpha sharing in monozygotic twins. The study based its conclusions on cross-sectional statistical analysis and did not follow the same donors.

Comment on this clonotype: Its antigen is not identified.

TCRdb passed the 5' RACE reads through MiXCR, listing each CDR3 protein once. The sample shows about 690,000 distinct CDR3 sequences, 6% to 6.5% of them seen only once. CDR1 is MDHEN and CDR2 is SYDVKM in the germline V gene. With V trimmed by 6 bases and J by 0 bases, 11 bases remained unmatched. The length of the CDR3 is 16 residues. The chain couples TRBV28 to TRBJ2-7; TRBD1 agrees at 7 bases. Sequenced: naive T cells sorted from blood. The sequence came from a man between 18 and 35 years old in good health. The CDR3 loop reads CASSRYFRDSSYEQYF. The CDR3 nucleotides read TGTGCCAGCAGCAGATACTTTCGGGACAGCTCCTACGAGCAGTACTTC.